This T cell receptor beta chain was identified in a study of blood T cell repertoires in COVID-19. Study details: Collection of acute and convalescent COVID-19 samples took place in the United States, Italy and Spain. T cells, B-cell-depleted T cells, or PBMCs supplied cDNA or gDNA.

Libraries were prepared by immunoSEQ multiplex PCR; TCRdb keeps only in-frame clonotypes and omits some of them. The repertoire holds about 98,000 clones, with about 84% as singletons. CDR1 is MDHEN, CDR2 SYDVKM, per germline. Between the trimmed V and J ends, which lost 3 bases and 0 bases, there was a span of 15 bases. This CDR3 is 17 amino acids long. The source of this sequence is a woman of 80 years or more with acute or convalescent COVID-19. The V gene is TRBV28, the J gene TRBJ1-3; TRBD1 might be the D (5 bases). The sample consisted of peripheral blood. The CDR3 bases are TGTGCCAGCAGTTTTGGGGGGTTGACAGACTCTGGAAACACCATATATTTT. Translated, it gives CASSFGGLTDSGNTIYF.